This T cell receptor beta chain was identified during a study of early T cells in non-severe SARS-CoV-2 infection. At the level of the study: Investigators sequenced bulk RNA drawn from unsorted whole blood, and chains remained unpaired.

Per germline, CDR1 ENHRY and CDR2 SYGVKD. The CDR3 runs to 13 residues. Deletions cut 10 bases from V and 2 bases from J, with 11 bases between. This clonotype showed up just a few times. Its matching antigen is unknown. Findings of the study overall: Comparison of clonotypes with VDJdb favored anti-spike CD8 responses while missing private and CD4 specificities.

In the library, individual cDNA molecules carried attached unique molecular identifiers. TCRdb ran MiXCR on the 5' RACE reads and lists one entry per CDR3 protein. The table shows 60,000 or so distinct CDR3 sequences, with around 13% occurring only once. The sample was whole blood. This receptor was taken from an adult who was a healthcare worker with PCR-confirmed SARS-CoV-2 infection or an uninfected control (not recorded which). This chain links TRBV10-3 with TRBJ2-2; TRBD2 is a possible D gene (6 bases). The CDR3 spells CATKGTNTGELFF. In nucleotides, the CDR3 is TGTGCCACTAAGGGGACTAACACCGGGGAGCTGTTTTTT.